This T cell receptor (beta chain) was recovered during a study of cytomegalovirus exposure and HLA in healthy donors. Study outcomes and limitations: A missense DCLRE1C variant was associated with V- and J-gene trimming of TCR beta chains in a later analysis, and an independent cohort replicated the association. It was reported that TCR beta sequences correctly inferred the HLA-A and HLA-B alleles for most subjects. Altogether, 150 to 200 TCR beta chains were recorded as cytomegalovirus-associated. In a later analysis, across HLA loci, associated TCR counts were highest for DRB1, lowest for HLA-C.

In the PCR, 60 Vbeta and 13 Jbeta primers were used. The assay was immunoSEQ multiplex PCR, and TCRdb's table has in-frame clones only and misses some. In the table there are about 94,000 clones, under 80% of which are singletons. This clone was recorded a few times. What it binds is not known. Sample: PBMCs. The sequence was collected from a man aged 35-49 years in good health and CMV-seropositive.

The CDR3 sequence is CASSLLTGTGYEQYF. The CDR3 region has the DNA TGCGCCAGCAGCTTGCTTACCGGGACAGGCTACGAGCAGTACTTC. This chain connects TRBV5-1 to TRBJ2-7; 8 bases line up with TRBD1. Germline V CDR1 and CDR2: SGHRS, YFSETQ. The CDR3 consists of 15 residues. Germline trimming cut 1 base from V and 3 bases from J; bases unmatched to any gene: 6.